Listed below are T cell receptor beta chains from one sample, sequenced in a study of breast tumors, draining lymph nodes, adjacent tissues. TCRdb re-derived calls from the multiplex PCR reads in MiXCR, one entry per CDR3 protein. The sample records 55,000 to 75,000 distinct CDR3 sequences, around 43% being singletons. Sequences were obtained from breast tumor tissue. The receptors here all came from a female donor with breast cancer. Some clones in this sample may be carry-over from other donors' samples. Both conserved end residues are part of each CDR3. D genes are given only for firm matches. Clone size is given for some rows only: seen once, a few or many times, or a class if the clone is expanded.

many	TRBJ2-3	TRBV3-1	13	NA	TGTGCCAGCAGCCAAGATCTAGAAAGGACGCAGTATTTT	CASSQDLERTQYF
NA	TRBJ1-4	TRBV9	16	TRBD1	TGTGCCAGCGGCGTAGACAGGGTCAGCACTAATGAAAAACTGTTTTTT	CASGVDRVSTNEKLFF
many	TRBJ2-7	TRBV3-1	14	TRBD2	TGTGCCAGCGAAATAGCGGGGCCGACCTACGAGCAGTACTTC	CASEIAGPTYEQYF
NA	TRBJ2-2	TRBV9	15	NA	TGTGCCAGCAGCGTAGACAGGGTCAACACCGGGGAGCTGTTTTTT	CASSVDRVNTGELFF
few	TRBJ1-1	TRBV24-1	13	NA	TGTGCCACCCGGGCCAGTCTAGTCGGGGAAGCTTTCTTT	CATRASLVGEAFF
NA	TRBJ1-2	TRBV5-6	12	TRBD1	TGTGCCAGCAGCTCACCCAGGGGGTTCTACACCTTC	CASSSPRGFYTF
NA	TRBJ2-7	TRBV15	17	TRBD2	TGTGCCACCAGCAGAGATCGGGGGCTAGCGGGAGCGGTGGAGCAGTACTTC	CATSRDRGLAGAVEQYF
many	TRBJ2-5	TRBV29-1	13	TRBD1	TGCAGCGGGGGCCGGGACAGGGCCGAGACCCAGTACTTC	CSGGRDRAETQYF
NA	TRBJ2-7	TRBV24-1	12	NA	TGTGCCACCAGTGATGGGACCTACGAGCAGTACTTC	CATSDGTYEQYF
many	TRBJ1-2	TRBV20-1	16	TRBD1	TGCAGTGCTAGTTGGCCAGGACAGGGGTCCAACTATGGCTACACCTTC	CSASWPGQGSNYGYTF
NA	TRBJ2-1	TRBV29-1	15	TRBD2	TGCAGCGTTGATCTTAGCGGGGTACTATACAATGAGCAGTTCTTC	CSVDLSGVLYNEQFF
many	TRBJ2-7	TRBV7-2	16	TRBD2	TGTGCCAGCAGCGCTTGGGGGACTAGCAGCACCTACGAGCAGTACTTC	CASSAWGTSSTYEQYF
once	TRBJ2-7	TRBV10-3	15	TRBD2	TGTGCCATCAGTGAGCGGGAGGGCCGGACCTACGAGCAGTACTTC	CAISEREGRTYEQYF
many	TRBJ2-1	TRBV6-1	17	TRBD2	TGTGCCAGCATTCCCCGAAACTTAGCGGGGGGGTACAGTGAGCAGTTCTTC	CASIPRNLAGGYSEQFF
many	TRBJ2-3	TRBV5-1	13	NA	TGCGCCAGCAACGTGGGACCTTCAGATACGCAGTATTTT	CASNVGPSDTQYF
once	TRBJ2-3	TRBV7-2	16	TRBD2	TGTGCCAGCAGACGTAGCGGGGATCAGGGCACAGATACGCAGTATTTT	CASRRSGDQGTDTQYF
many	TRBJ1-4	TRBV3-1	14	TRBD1	TGTGCCAGCAGCCCTGGGACAGGGACTGAAAAACTGTTTTTT	CASSPGTGTEKLFF
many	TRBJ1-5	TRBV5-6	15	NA	TGTGCCAGCAGCTTGGGCCAGGGGAGCAAGCAGCCCCAGCATTTT	CASSLGQGSKQPQHF
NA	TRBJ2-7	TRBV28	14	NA	TGTGCCAGCAGTTTTTTCAGGGGCTCCTACGAGCAGTACTTC	CASSFFRGSYEQYF
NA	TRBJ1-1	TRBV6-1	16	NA	TGTGCCAGCAGTGGGCATGGCAGGGCCTTCCACACTGAAGCTTTCTTT	CASSGHGRAFHTEAFF
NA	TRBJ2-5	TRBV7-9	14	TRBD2	TGTGCCAGCACTACGGGGCTAGCGGGGGAGACCCAGTACTTC	CASTTGLAGETQYF
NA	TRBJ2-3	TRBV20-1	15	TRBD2	TGCAGTGCTAGAAGACTAGCGGGAGGGCCAGATACGCAGTATTTT	CSARRLAGGPDTQYF
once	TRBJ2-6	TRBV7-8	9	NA	TGTGCCAGCAGCTTAGGCCTGACTTTC	CASSLGLTF
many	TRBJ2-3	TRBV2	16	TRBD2	TGTGCCACCGCTCCGGGACTAGCGGGATACACAGATACGCAGTATTTT	CATAPGLAGYTDTQYF
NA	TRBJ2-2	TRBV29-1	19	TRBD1	TGCAGCGTGACCGGACAGGGTCCCCAGGGCTGTGCGAACACCGGGGAGCTGTTTTTT	CSVTGQGPQGCANTGELFF
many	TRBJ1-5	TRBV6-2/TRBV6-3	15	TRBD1	TGTGCCAGCACTCAGGACAGGTTTAGCAATCAGCCCCAGCATTTT	CASTQDRFSNQPQHF
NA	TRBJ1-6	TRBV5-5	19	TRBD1	TGTGCCAGCAGCTTAAGGGACAGGGGGCTGGTGGCTAATAATTCACCCCTCCACTTT	CASSLRDRGLVANNSPLHF
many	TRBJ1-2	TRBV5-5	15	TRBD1	TGTGCCAGCAGTCTGACAGGGGACCTTAACTATGGCTACACCTTC	CASSLTGDLNYGYTF